This T cell receptor (beta chain) comes out of a study of blood T cell repertoires in COVID-19 (dated by TCRdb to about 2020). In the study overall: The collaborator samples originated in the United States, Italy and Spain and spanned the acute and convalescent phases of COVID-19. Where available, HLA class I and class II types were taken from metadata supplied by the sample provider and were not determined by assay-based typing. Sample metadata almost always included a de-identified subject ID, COVID-19 status, age in years and sex. The repertoires were made available in a free public database intended to serve as a resource for research on the immune response to SARS-CoV-2. The prospective study material was composed of cDNA or gDNA derived from T cells, B-cell-depleted T cells, or PBMCs. The samples were drawn from the first 160 participants of the ongoing ImmuneRACE study and from 1,254 subjects provided by 6 global collaborators. Deeply sampled blood TCRbeta repertoires from subjects exposed to, actively infected with, or recovered from COVID-19 were included in the dataset.

The immunoSEQ Assay, a bias-controlled multiplex PCR, was used to amplify TCRbeta CDR3 regions from genomic DNA. As for the original processing: Within the assay, amplification of reference gene primers was used to estimate how many nucleated cells each sample contained. To quantify the absolute abundance of each unique TCRbeta CDR3 rearrangement, sequence reads were collapsed and filtered. Productive Simpson clonality was computed per sample as the square root of Simpson's diversity index over productive rearrangements. TCRdb took this table from immuneACCESS and kept in-frame rearrangements with V and J called. Such tables lack part of the clones; where checked against another copy, unresolved V genes explain under half of the gap, and the rest is unexplained. That table furnishes V, J and clone size, whereas the DNA furnished D and trimming. For this sample the table gives 200,000 to 250,000 clones, of which approximately 85% were detected only once. The top ten clones comprise under 2.5% of the sample.

To note about this clone: It lacks a known antigen. Nothing much larger sits one base from this clone, and base qualities are not available.

Results and caveats for the whole study, not just this receptor: The amount of clinical and demographic metadata varied by source and participant and was provided uncurated.

One collaborating source in Seattle enrolled patients during active infection and followed them longitudinally through the course of disease. The collaborating institutions used their own protocols to collect whole blood in K2EDTA tubes. For TCRbeta analysis, collaborators shipped samples as frozen whole blood, isolated PBMCs, or DNA extracted from either of those sample types. The CDR3 spans 15 residues, from the cysteine through the phenylalanine. Solely the CDR3 DNA is kept, with 45 bases framed from the first base. Sequences KGHSH (CDR1) and LQKENI (CDR2) are obtained from the germline V gene. The junction shows trimming of 4 bases on V and 3 bases on J, plus 13 bases between the germline ends.

The material sequenced was peripheral blood. Recombination connected TRBV18 to TRBJ1-5; no D gene call is confident. The sequence was collected from a woman aged 70-85 years with COVID-19, enrolled during active disease. The DNA reads TGTGCCAGCTCACACCTCGACCAGGACAATCAGCCCCAGCATTTT. This translates into CASSHLDQDNQPQHF.